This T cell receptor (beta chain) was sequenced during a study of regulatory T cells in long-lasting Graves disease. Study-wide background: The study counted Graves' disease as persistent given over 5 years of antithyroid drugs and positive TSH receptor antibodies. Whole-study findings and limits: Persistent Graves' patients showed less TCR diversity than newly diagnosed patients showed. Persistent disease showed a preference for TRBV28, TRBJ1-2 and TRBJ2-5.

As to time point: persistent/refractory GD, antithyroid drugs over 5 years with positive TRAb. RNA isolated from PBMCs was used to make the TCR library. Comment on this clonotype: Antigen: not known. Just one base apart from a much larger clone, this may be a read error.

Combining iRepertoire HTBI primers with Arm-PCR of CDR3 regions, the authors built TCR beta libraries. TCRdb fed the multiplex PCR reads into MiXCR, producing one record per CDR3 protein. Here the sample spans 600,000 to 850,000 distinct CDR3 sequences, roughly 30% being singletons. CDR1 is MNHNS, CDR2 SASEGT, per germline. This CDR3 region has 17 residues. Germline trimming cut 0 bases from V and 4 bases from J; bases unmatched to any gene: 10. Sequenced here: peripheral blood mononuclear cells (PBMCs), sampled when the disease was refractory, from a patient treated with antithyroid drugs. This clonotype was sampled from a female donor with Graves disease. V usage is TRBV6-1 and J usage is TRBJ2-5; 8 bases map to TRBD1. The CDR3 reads CASSEASGRGLRETQYF. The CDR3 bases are TGTGCCAGCAGTGAAGCGTCGGGCAGGGGGCTCCGAGAGACCCAGTACTTC.